A single sample is the source of the 26 T cell receptor beta chains below, sequenced in a study of blood T cell repertoires in COVID-19. Profiled with immunoSEQ multiplex PCR; TCRdb holds only in-frame clones, not every one. The sample lists about 76,000 clones, approximately 84% occurring once. The specimen sequenced was peripheral blood. These TCRs come from a man aged 55 to 69 with COVID-19, enrolled during active disease.

This clone has a single count. This chain links TRBV5-1 with TRBJ2-7, with a weak D call TRBD2 (6 bases). This CDR3 is 15 amino acids long. Trimming cost V 2 bases and J 7 bases, with 19 bases left between them. The germline V gene has CDR1 SGHRS and CDR2 YFSETQ. The CDR3 spells CASSFLGLPEGEQYF. CDR3 coding DNA: TGCGCCAGCAGCTTCCTAGGACTGCCGGAGGGGGAGCAGTACTTC.

In this sample, this clone turned up a few times. The genes are TRBV11-2 and TRBJ1-2, with a tentative D call TRBD1 (6 bases). CDR1 and CDR2 from the germline V gene are SGHAT and FQNNGV. This CDR3 contains 15 residues. V gave up 0 bases and J gave up 8 bases, with 16 bases separating them. CDR3 in DNA: TGTGCCAGCAGCTTAGACCCCGAGCAGGGGCTGGGCTACACCTTC. This encodes CASSLDPEQGLGYTF. The whole variable domain, filled in from reference TRBV11-2 and TRBJ1-2, reads EAGVAQSPRYKIIEKRQSVAFWCNPISGHATLYWYQQILGQGPKLLIQFQNNGVVDDSQLPKDRFSAERLKGVDSTLKIQPAKLEDSAVYLCASSLDPEQGLGYTFGSGTRLTVV.

This chain uses TRBV4-1 with TRBJ2-2; a possible D gene is TRBD1 (5 bases). The CDR3 is 16 amino acids. Germline CDR1 is MGHRA and CDR2 is YSYEKL. V was trimmed by 0 bases and J by 2 bases, leaving 10 bases between them. The CDR3 sequence is CASSQEGQINTGELFF. CDR3 coding DNA: TGCGCCAGCAGCCAAGAGGGGCAGATAAACACCGGGGAGCTGTTTTTT.

The chain employs TRBV6-5 and TRBJ2-6, with 7 bases that match TRBD1. This CDR3 has 15 residues. The V gene end was trimmed by 6 bases and the J gene end by 2 bases; junction bases not matched to a gene: 4. Per the germline V gene, CDR1 is MNHEY and CDR2 is SVGAGI. DNA of the CDR3: TGTGCCAGCAGCTACACAGGGGCTGGGGCCAACGTCCTGACTTTC. It specifies CASSYTGAGANVLTF.

This chain links TRBV18 with TRBJ1-3, with D perhaps matching TRBD1 (5 bases). V was cut by 3 bases and J by 4 bases, with 22 bases left in between. Germline-derived CDR1 and CDR2 are KGHSH and LQKENI. The CDR3 extends over 18 amino acids. CDR3 sequence (DNA): TGTGCCAGCTCACCTTACTCCGCGGACATCTTAGAAGGAAACACCATATATTTT. It is translated as CASSPYSADILEGNTIYF.

This chain uses TRBV24-1 with TRBJ1-5; 7 nucleotides line up with TRBD1. This CDR3 has 17 amino acids. Germline trimming cut 4 bases from V and 5 bases from J; bases unmatched to any gene: 13. Germline CDR1 and CDR2: KGHDR and SFDVKD. CDR3 protein: CATSDPTKTGSDQPQHF. CDR3 bases: TGTGCCACCAGTGACCCTACGAAGACAGGGTCGGATCAGCCCCAGCATTTT.

This clone was counted a few times. This sequence joins TRBV23-1 and TRBJ1-5; 7 bases fit TRBD1. TRBV23-1 falls under the ORF class, with uncertain function. The CDR3 spans 16 residues. Trimming cost V 7 bases and J 6 bases; bases outside gene matches: 15. DNA of the CDR3: TGCGCCAGCACCAAAGGGGGGCAGGGGGGCCCTCAGCCCCAGCATTTT. The encoded protein is CASTKGGQGGPQPQHF.

The V and J genes are TRBV5-4 and TRBJ2-6, with TRBD1 identical over 7 bases. CDR3 size: 17 residues. Germline V gene data show CDR1 as SGHNT and CDR2 as YYREEE (reference sequence). The J segment lost 4 bases and the V segment lost 6 bases, leaving 13 bases of the junction unmatched. The DNA of the CDR3 is TGTGCCAGCACAGCCGACAGGGACGGGCGCGGGGCCAACGTCCTGACTTTC. It specifies CASTADRDGRGANVLTF.

The genes are TRBV2 and TRBJ2-1, with no clear D. V lost 3 bases and J lost 8, with 5 bases in between. CDR1 and CDR2 (germline): SNHLY, FYNNEI. The CDR3 is 11 residues long. The DNA for the CDR3 is TGTGCCAGCAGTGATAGATATGAGCAGTTCTTC. The encoded protein is CASSDRYEQFF.

This clone has only a few counts. The chain carries TRBV6-1 and TRBJ1-1; D not resolved. Trimming cost V 1 base and J 8 bases, with 5 bases left between them. This CDR3 is 11 amino acids long. The germline gives CDR1 MNHNS, CDR2 SASEGT. Here the CDR3 DNA reads TGTGCCAGCAGTGAAGGGCGGGAAGCTTTCTTT. Translation gives CASSEGREAFF.

This clone came up a few times. This chain joins TRBV7-2 and TRBJ1-5; no reliable D call. The CDR3 runs 15 residues. V was shortened by 2 bases and J by 3 bases, with 11 bases between the two germline ends. CDR1 is SGHTA, CDR2 FQGNSA, per germline. For the CDR3, the DNA is TGTGCCAGCAGCTTATTCCGAGGAGACAATCAGCCCCAGCATTTT. Translating it yields CASSLFRGDNQPQHF.

The rearrangement links TRBV29-1 to TRBJ1-2; 8 bases line up with TRBD1. The CDR3 is made up of 13 amino acids. V dropped 5 bases and J dropped 4; count of bases not matched to a gene: 6. Germline lookup yields CDR1 SQVTM and CDR2 ANQGSEA. CDR3 bases: TGCAGCGTTTCCGGACAGGGTAGCTATGGCTACACCTTC. The encoded protein is CSVSGQGSYGYTF.

This clone was observed a few times. The chain couples TRBV3-1 (or the pseudogene TRBV3-2) to TRBJ1-5; 7 nucleotides align to TRBD1. The germline V gene has CDR1 LGHDT and CDR2 YNNKEL (reference sequence). Germline trimming cut 4 bases from V and 4 bases from J; bases unmatched to any gene: 1. The CDR3 has 13 amino acids. As DNA, the CDR3 is TGTGCCAGCAGCCGACAGGGAAATCAGCCCCAGCATTTT. Amino acids: CASSRQGNQPQHF.

The chain carries TRBV7-6 and TRBJ1-6; no clear D. The CDR3 is 17 amino acids. The V and J ends lost 5 bases and 7 bases respectively, with 21 bases between them. Germline V gives CDR1 SGHVS, CDR2 FNYEAQ. The CDR3: CASSLLGPTDINSPLHF. The CDR3 bases are TGTGCCAGCAGCCTTTTAGGCCCTACAGACATAAATTCACCCCTCCACTTT.

Worth noting for this clone: A single base separates this from a much larger clone, so it may be a read error. This sample also contains other DNA sequences that code for the same CDR3. This CDR3 is CASSFTGDQPQHF. The CDR3 nucleotides are TGTGCCAGCAGTTTTACAGGGGATCAGCCCCAGCATTTT. V usage is TRBV2 and J usage is TRBJ1-5; 7 nucleotides agree with TRBD1. V was pared by 5 bases and J by 5 bases, with 3 bases of the junction left unmatched. The CDR3 totals 13 residues. Germline V gene lookup returns CDR1 SNHLY and CDR2 FYNNEI.

This clone was counted only a few times. Here the CDR3 DNA reads TGTGCCAGCAGCCTTGGAGGTTATGAAGCTTTCTTT. Residues: CASSLGGYEAFF. The V call is TRBV5-6, the J call TRBJ1-1; unclear D gene. The CDR3 has 12 residues. V gave up 4 bases and J gave up 7 bases, with 11 bases separating them. From germline, CDR1 is SGHDT and CDR2 YYEEEE.

The rearrangement links TRBV15 to TRBJ2-3; D perhaps matches TRBD1 (6 bases). The germline gives CDR1 LNHNV, CDR2 YYDKDF (reference sequence). Trimming pared 3 bases from V and 2 bases from J, leaving 15 bases between. The CDR3 is 16 residues long. The CDR3 nucleotides are TGTGCCACCAGCAGTCGGGACACTCCCTTCACAGATACGCAGTATTTT. Its protein is CATSSRDTPFTDTQYF.

V is TRBV2 and J is TRBJ2-1, with a possible D match to TRBD2 (5 bases). The CDR3 consists of 15 residues. The germline gives CDR1 SNHLY, CDR2 FYNNEI. The V end was cut by 4 bases, the J end by 0 bases, with 10 bases between. CDR3 sequence reads: CASSGIGSSYNEQFF. CDR3 coding DNA: TGTGCCAGCAGTGGAATAGGGAGCTCCTACAATGAGCAGTTCTTC.

This chain connects TRBV4-1 to TRBJ1-2; D remains ambiguous. Trimming pared 0 bases from V and 4 bases from J, leaving 12 bases between. The CDR3 spans 15 residues. The germline CDR1 and CDR2 sequences are MGHRA and YSYEKL. DNA for the CDR3: TGCGCCAGCAGCCAAGATTCTAGGCAGAGCTATGGCTACACCTTC. Its protein product is CASSQDSRQSYGYTF.

V usage is TRBV28 and J usage is TRBJ1-1; D perhaps matches TRBD1 (5 bases). Between the trimmed V and J ends, which lost 3 bases and 6 bases, there was a span of 14 bases. Germline V gives CDR1 MDHEN, CDR2 SYDVKM. CDR3 size: 14 residues. As DNA, the CDR3 is TGTGCCAGCAGTTTCCCTGGGGGGGAGGCTGAAGCTTTCTTT. This codes for CASSFPGGEAEAFF.

The chain is built from TRBV5-1 and TRBJ2-1; 11 nucleotides match TRBD2. CDR3 length equals 16 residues. Germline V gene lookup returns CDR1 SGHRS and CDR2 YFSETQ. V lost 5 bases, J lost 7 bases, and 11 bases stayed unmatched. CDR3 protein: CASRFGSGGASNEQFF. In nucleotides, the CDR3 is TGCGCCAGCAGATTTGGTAGCGGGGGGGCTTCAAATGAGCAGTTCTTC.

The gene calls are TRBV6-5 and TRBJ2-1; 8 nucleotides match TRBD1. Germline V lookup: CDR1 MNHEY, CDR2 SVGAGI. The CDR3 runs to 14 residues. V was clipped by 3 bases and J by 6 bases; unmatched bases: 4. The CDR3 region has the DNA TGTGCCAGCAGTTATCCGGACAGGGTCAATGAGCAGTTCTTC. Its translation is CASSYPDRVNEQFF.

The rearrangement joins TRBV6-5 to TRBJ1-4, with a possible D match to TRBD1 (6 bases). The CDR3 is made up of 14 amino acids. The V and J ends lost 4 bases and 5 bases respectively, with 11 bases between them. The V gene's germline CDR1 is MNHEY and CDR2 SVGAGI. The CDR3 reads CASSSGQLNEKLFF. CDR3 nucleotides: TGTGCCAGCAGTTCTGGACAGCTGAATGAAAAACTGTTTTTT.

The chain is built from TRBV11-2 and TRBJ1-6, with D hard to call. Germline-derived CDR1 and CDR2 are SGHAT and FQNNGV. The germline V and J ends were trimmed by 5 bases and 10 bases, with 18 bases remaining between them. CDR3 size: 15 residues. The CDR3 sequence is CASSLLTGYESPLHF. CDR3 in DNA: TGTGCCAGCAGCCTACTGACGGGTTACGAGTCACCCCTCCACTTT.

This clone was detected a few times. The same CDR3 also results from other DNA sequences found in this sample. The chain employs TRBV30 and TRBJ1-2; 9 nucleotides line up with TRBD1. The CDR3 is made up of 11 amino acids. Per the germline V gene, CDR1 is GTSNPN and CDR2 is SVGIG (reference sequence). Trimming at V came to 3 bases and at J to 10 bases, leaving 3 bases not matched to a gene. The CDR3 spells CAWSGTGYYTF. Written as DNA, the CDR3 is TGTGCCTGGAGCGGGACAGGGTACTACACCTTC.

This clone occurred a few times. The chain employs TRBV12-3 or TRBV12-4 and TRBJ1-2; no clear D. V was pared by 7 bases and J by 3 bases, with 12 bases between. This CDR3 has 13 amino acids. The CDR3 reads CASNSGRYYGYTF. In DNA, the CDR3 is TGTGCCAGCAATTCCGGGAGATACTATGGCTACACCTTC.